A single sample is the source of the 15 T cell receptor beta chains below, sequenced in a study of T cell responses to AZD1222 COVID-19 vaccine. The data were produced by immunoSEQ multiplex PCR, yet TCRdb's version contains in-frame clones alone and is incomplete. The table has about 120,000 clones, more than 85% seen once. The sequences come from peripheral blood, collected 28 days after the second AZD1222 dose. The receptors shown here come from an adult who received the AZD1222 COVID-19 vaccine.

The chain recombines TRBV6-5 with TRBJ2-5; D assignment may be TRBD1 or TRBD2 (6 bases each). The CDR3 runs to 15 residues. V lost 7 bases and J lost 5, with 20 bases in between. CDR1 and CDR2 (germline): MNHEY, SVGAGI. CDR3 in amino acids: CASNLQGLLHETQYF. The CDR3 bases are TGTGCCAGCAATTTACAGGGACTCCTCCATGAGACCCAGTACTTC.

The V gene is TRBV30, the J gene TRBJ2-2; TRBD1 matches at 9 bases. Germline V lookup: CDR1 GTSNPN, CDR2 SVGIG (reference sequence). The trim removed 4 bases at V and 7 bases at J, leaving 1 base unmatched. The length of the CDR3 is 12 residues. Here the CDR3 DNA reads TGTGCCTGGAACAGGGGGCACGGGGAGCTGTTTTTT. It codes for CAWNRGHGELFF.

The rearrangement uses TRBV14 and TRBJ2-7; tentative D call: TRBD1 (5 bases). Germline CDR1 reads SGHDN; CDR2 reads FVKESK. The V and J ends lost 2 bases and 3 bases respectively, with 8 bases between them. The CDR3 is made up of 13 amino acids. This chain's CDR3 is CASSQRQNYEQYF. The CDR3 bases are TGTGCCAGCAGCCAACGACAGAACTACGAGCAGTACTTC.

In this sample, this clone turned up a few times. The V and J genes are TRBV11-3 and TRBJ2-4; no definite D call. Deletions cut 0 bases from V and 10 bases from J, with 13 bases between. Germline CDR1 reads SGHNT; CDR2 reads YENEEA. CDR3 length: 14 residues. The CDR3, as DNA: TGTGCCAGCAGCTTAGATGCTAGTTGGGGAATTCAGTACTTC. Encoded protein: CASSLDASWGIQYF.

This rearrangement joins TRBV18 to TRBJ1-5; D unclear. The V gene lost 4 bases and the J gene lost 6 bases, with 13 bases spanning the gap. The CDR3 consists of 14 residues. The germline CDR1 and CDR2 sequences are KGHSH and LQKENI. The CDR3 DNA is TGTGCCAGCTCACGCGATTCGGGGAGTCAGCCCCAGCATTTT. Translation gives CASSRDSGSQPQHF.

The V call is TRBV3-1 (or the pseudogene TRBV3-2), the J call TRBJ2-1, with D perhaps matching TRBD2 (5 bases). V lost 4 bases to trimming and J lost 12 bases, with 10 bases between them. Per germline, CDR1 LGHDT and CDR2 YNNKEL (reference sequence). The CDR3 extends over 11 amino acids. The chain's CDR3 is CASSPGVGQFF. The CDR3 coding sequence is TGTGCCAGCAGCCCCGGGGTAGGGCAGTTCTTC.

The rearrangement uses TRBV4-3 and TRBJ1-2; D perhaps matches TRBD1 (6 bases). The CDR3 covers 15 residues. The germline V gene encodes CDR1 LGHNA and CDR2 YSLEER. Trimming pared 1 base from V and 4 bases from J, leaving 13 bases between. The CDR3 sequence: CASSQVIGQTYGYTF. The CDR3 coding sequence is TGCGCCAGCAGCCAAGTCATCGGACAGACCTATGGCTACACCTTC.

The chain is built from TRBV4-1 and TRBJ2-7, with D hard to call. The V gene lost 1 base and the J gene lost 3 bases, with 13 bases spanning the gap. Per germline, CDR1 MGHRA and CDR2 YSYEKL. The length of the CDR3 is 15 residues. The CDR3 DNA reads as TGCGCCAGCAGCCAAGGGAAGGGATCCCTCTACGAGCAGTACTTC. The encoded protein is CASSQGKGSLYEQYF.

The rearrangement uses TRBV4-1 and TRBJ1-2; D gene ambiguous. The CDR3 runs to 16 residues. The germline CDR1 and CDR2 sequences are MGHRA and YSYEKL. The ends were cut back, 2 bases at V and 4 bases at J, with 17 bases in the middle. The DNA of the CDR3 is TGCGCCAGCAGCCAATCCGCCCCCAAAGGGAGCTATGGCTACACCTTC. This gives the protein CASSQSAPKGSYGYTF.

The genes are TRBV3-1 (or the pseudogene TRBV3-2) and TRBJ2-5, with a tentative D call TRBD2 (7 bases). V was clipped by 1 base and J by 5 bases, with 14 bases between them. The germline V gene has CDR1 LGHDT and CDR2 YNNKEL (reference sequence). This CDR3 is built from 15 residues. The CDR3 here is CASSQGEGGSETQYF. CDR3 sequence (DNA): TGTGCCAGCAGCCAAGGGGAGGGGGGCTCGGAGACCCAGTACTTC.

The chain links TRBV11-2 to TRBJ1-1; TRBD1 is a possible D gene (5 bases). The CDR3 extends over 17 amino acids. Trimming pared 8 bases from V and 4 bases from J, leaving 26 bases between. The germline V gene encodes CDR1 SGHAT and CDR2 FQNNGV. The CDR3 nucleotides are TGTGCCAGCTCCCCCTTGCCCTTGGGGCAGGGTGTCACTGAAGCTTTCTTT. The encoded protein is CASSPLPLGQGVTEAFF.

Regarding this clone: The junction departs from germline at one end; a sequencing error may be responsible. The J gene is TRBJ2-5, the V gene TRBV7-7; the D call may be TRBD1 or TRBD2 (5 bases each). Germline loops: CDR1 SSHAT, CDR2 FNYEAQ (reference sequence). The CDR3 consists of 14 residues. The CDR3: CASSLGDSRETQYF. The CDR3 DNA follows: TGTGCTAGCAGCTTGGGGGATTCGCGAGAGACCCAGTACTTC. Full variable domain (outside the CDR3, taken from reference TRBV7-7 and TRBJ2-5): GAGVSQSPRYKVTKRGQDVTLRCDPISSHATLYWYQQALGQGPEFLTYFNYEAQPDKSGLPSDRFSAERPEGSISTLTIQRTEQRDSAMYRCASSLGDSRETQYFGPGTRLLVL.

The chain joins TRBV5-5 to TRBJ1-2, with D possibly being TRBD1 (6 bases). Trimming pared 1 base from V and 7 bases from J, leaving 11 bases between. Germline V gives CDR1 SGHKS, CDR2 YYEKEE (reference sequence). The CDR3 is 13 amino acids. The CDR3 sequence: CASSLPGAPGYTF. The CDR3 DNA sequence: TGTGCCAGCAGCTTGCCGGGGGCACCTGGCTACACCTTC.

The gene calls are TRBV5-4 and TRBJ1-1; D is unresolved. The CDR3 consists of 13 residues. From germline, CDR1 is SGHNT and CDR2 YYREEE (reference sequence). Trimming removed 4 bases from V and 1 base from J, with 8 bases in between. The CDR3 sequence is CASSVTANTEAFF. Here the CDR3 DNA reads TGTGCCAGCAGCGTCACGGCGAACACTGAAGCTTTCTTT.

This chain uses TRBV25-1 with TRBJ1-6, with 10 bases that match TRBD1. Looked up from germline, CDR1 is MGHDK and CDR2 is SYGVNS. The CDR3 is made up of 15 amino acids. V lost 6 bases, J lost 3 bases, and 2 bases stayed unmatched. The CDR3 DNA follows: TGTGCCAGCAGGGGGACAGGGGTCTATAATTCACCCCTCCACTTT. Translated, it gives CASRGTGVYNSPLHF.